A selection of T cell receptor beta chains follows, all from one sample in a study of T cell clonotyping in hematopoietic cell transplantation. The method was immunoSEQ multiplex PCR; TCRdb's version includes in-frame clones alone and lacks a portion of them. The sample records roughly 42,000 clones, roughly 94% being singletons. Sequencing was done on a sample of peripheral blood mononuclear cells. Source of these receptors: a woman in her forties or fifties in good health. Some clones in this sample may be carry-over from other donors' samples. CDR3s include the opening cysteine and the closing phenylalanine or tryptophan. The order of the fields is V gene, CDR3 length, clone size, J gene, D gene, CDR3 protein, CDR3 DNA. D genes are given only for firm matches. Size is omitted from some rows. Given values are once, few, many or a class for expanded clones.

TRBV6-9	15	NA	TRBJ2-7	NA	CASSYCSRERYEQYF	TGTGCCAGCAGTTATTGCAGCAGGGAGAGGTACGAGCAGTACTTC
TRBV19	13	NA	TRBJ2-7	TRBD1	CASLGQGSDEQYF	TGTGCCAGTCTTGGACAGGGATCGGACGAGCAGTACTTC
TRBV9	15	NA	TRBJ1-5	NA	CASSATGTSSQPQHF	TGTGCCAGCAGCGCAACCGGCACCAGTAGTCAGCCCCAGCATTTT
TRBV7-9	14	NA	TRBJ1-2	NA	CASSFREGYYGYTF	TGTGCCAGCAGCTTTCGGGAGGGCTACTATGGCTACACCTTC
TRBV2	16	once	TRBJ1-5	TRBD1	CASSEALGQGVVPQHF	TGTGCCAGCAGTGAAGCGCTAGGACAGGGGGTTGTGCCCCAGCATTTT
TRBV6-5	15	NA	TRBJ1-6	NA	CASSRVGGGNSPLHF	TGTGCCAGCAGCCGCGTAGGGGGAGGCAATTCACCCCTCCACTTT
TRBV2	17	once	TRBJ2-7	TRBD1	CASRVTGTGGDSYEQYF	TGTGCCAGCAGGGTAACCGGGACAGGGGGCGACTCCTACGAGCAGTACTTC
TRBV28	14	NA	TRBJ2-3	TRBD1	CASSMTGGADTQYF	TGTGCCAGCAGTATGACAGGGGGCGCAGATACGCAGTATTTT
TRBV2	15	once	TRBJ1-2	NA	CASSRDTETNYGYTF	TGTGCCAGTAGCCGGGACACAGAAACTAACTATGGCTACACCTTC
TRBV7-7	13	NA	TRBJ1-1	NA	CASSLDRDTEAFF	TGTGCCAGCAGCTTAGACAGGGACACTGAAGCTTTCTTT
TRBV30	17	once	TRBJ2-6	TRBD1	CAWFRDRGRWGANVLTF	TGTGCCTGGTTCCGGGACAGGGGGCGGTGGGGGGCCAACGTCCTGACTTTC
TRBV27	13	NA	TRBJ2-7	NA	CASSLLVGYEQYF	TGTGCCAGCAGTTTATTGGTGGGCTACGAGCAGTACTTC
TRBV25-1	13	NA	TRBJ2-3	NA	CASSRGYTDTQYF	TGTGCCAGCAGTAGGGGGTACACAGATACGCAGTATTTT
TRBV28	12	NA	TRBJ1-4	NA	CAASSVRGELFF	TGTGCCGCATCCTCGGTTCGTGGGGAACTGTTTTTT
TRBV28	14	NA	TRBJ1-3	NA	CAICTPGVGNTIYF	TGTGCCATCTGCACTCCAGGGGTAGGAAACACCATATATTTT
TRBV6-5	13	NA	TRBJ1-1	TRBD1	CASKAQGSGEAFF	TGTGCCAGCAAAGCACAGGGGAGCGGTGAAGCTTTCTTT
TRBV29-1	12	NA	TRBJ1-2	NA	CSVFEAGSSYTF	TGCAGCGTTTTTGAGGCAGGGTCGAGCTACACCTTC
TRBV13	16	NA	TRBJ1-6	TRBD1	CASSNLGTGENSPLHF	TGTGCCAGCAGCAACCTTGGGACAGGAGAAAATTCACCCCTCCACTTT
TRBV7-2	13	NA	TRBJ2-7	NA	CASTARAPYEQYF	TGTGCCAGCACGGCGAGGGCCCCCTACGAGCAGTACTTC
TRBV6-1	17	once	TRBJ1-1	TRBD1	CASREIGGTGPNTEAFF	TGTGCCAGCAGGGAAATTGGGGGGACAGGCCCGAACACTGAAGCTTTCTTT
TRBV5-8	15	NA	TRBJ1-1	NA	CASNPRIAMNTEAFF	TGTGCCAGCAACCCTAGAATTGCGATGAACACTGAAGCTTTCTTT
TRBV5-1	13	NA	TRBJ1-2	TRBD1	CASSPRQGMGYTF	TGCGCCAGCAGTCCACGACAGGGGATGGGCTACACCTTC
TRBV30	15	NA	TRBJ1-5	TRBD1	CAWSVQQGSNQPQHF	TGTGCCTGGAGTGTACAACAGGGGTCAAATCAGCCCCAGCATTTT